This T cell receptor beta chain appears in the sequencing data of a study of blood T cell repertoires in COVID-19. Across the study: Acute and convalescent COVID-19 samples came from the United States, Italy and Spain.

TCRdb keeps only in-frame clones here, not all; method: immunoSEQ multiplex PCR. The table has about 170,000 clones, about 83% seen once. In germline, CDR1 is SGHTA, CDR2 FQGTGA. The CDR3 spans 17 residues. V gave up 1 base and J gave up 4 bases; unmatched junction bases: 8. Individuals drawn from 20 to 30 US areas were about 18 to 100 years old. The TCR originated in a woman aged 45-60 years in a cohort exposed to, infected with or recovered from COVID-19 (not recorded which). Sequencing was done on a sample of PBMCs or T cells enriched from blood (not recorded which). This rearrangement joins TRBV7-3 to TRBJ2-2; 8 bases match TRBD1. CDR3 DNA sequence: TGTGCCAGCAGCTTAAGCGGAGGACAGGGTAGCACCGGGGAGCTGTTTTTT. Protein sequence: CASSLSGGQGSTGELFF.